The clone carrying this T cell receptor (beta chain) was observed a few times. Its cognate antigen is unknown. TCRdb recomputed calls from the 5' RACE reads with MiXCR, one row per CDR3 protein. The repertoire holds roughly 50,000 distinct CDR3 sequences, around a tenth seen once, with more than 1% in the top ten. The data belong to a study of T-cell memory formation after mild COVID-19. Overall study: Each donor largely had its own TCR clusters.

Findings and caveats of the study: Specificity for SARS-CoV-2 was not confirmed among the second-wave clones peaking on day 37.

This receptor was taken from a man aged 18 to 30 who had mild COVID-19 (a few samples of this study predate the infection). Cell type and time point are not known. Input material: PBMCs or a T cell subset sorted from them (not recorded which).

DNA for the CDR3: TGTGCCAGCAGCTTACTCGGGGTTAAGGGAGAGACCCAGTACTTC. It encodes CASSLLGVKGETQYF. The rearrangement joins TRBV7-2 to TRBJ2-5; maybe TRBD2 (5 bases). The germline V gene has CDR1 SGHTA and CDR2 FQGNSA. The ends were cut back, 2 bases at V and 4 bases at J, with 14 bases in the middle. This CDR3 has 15 residues.